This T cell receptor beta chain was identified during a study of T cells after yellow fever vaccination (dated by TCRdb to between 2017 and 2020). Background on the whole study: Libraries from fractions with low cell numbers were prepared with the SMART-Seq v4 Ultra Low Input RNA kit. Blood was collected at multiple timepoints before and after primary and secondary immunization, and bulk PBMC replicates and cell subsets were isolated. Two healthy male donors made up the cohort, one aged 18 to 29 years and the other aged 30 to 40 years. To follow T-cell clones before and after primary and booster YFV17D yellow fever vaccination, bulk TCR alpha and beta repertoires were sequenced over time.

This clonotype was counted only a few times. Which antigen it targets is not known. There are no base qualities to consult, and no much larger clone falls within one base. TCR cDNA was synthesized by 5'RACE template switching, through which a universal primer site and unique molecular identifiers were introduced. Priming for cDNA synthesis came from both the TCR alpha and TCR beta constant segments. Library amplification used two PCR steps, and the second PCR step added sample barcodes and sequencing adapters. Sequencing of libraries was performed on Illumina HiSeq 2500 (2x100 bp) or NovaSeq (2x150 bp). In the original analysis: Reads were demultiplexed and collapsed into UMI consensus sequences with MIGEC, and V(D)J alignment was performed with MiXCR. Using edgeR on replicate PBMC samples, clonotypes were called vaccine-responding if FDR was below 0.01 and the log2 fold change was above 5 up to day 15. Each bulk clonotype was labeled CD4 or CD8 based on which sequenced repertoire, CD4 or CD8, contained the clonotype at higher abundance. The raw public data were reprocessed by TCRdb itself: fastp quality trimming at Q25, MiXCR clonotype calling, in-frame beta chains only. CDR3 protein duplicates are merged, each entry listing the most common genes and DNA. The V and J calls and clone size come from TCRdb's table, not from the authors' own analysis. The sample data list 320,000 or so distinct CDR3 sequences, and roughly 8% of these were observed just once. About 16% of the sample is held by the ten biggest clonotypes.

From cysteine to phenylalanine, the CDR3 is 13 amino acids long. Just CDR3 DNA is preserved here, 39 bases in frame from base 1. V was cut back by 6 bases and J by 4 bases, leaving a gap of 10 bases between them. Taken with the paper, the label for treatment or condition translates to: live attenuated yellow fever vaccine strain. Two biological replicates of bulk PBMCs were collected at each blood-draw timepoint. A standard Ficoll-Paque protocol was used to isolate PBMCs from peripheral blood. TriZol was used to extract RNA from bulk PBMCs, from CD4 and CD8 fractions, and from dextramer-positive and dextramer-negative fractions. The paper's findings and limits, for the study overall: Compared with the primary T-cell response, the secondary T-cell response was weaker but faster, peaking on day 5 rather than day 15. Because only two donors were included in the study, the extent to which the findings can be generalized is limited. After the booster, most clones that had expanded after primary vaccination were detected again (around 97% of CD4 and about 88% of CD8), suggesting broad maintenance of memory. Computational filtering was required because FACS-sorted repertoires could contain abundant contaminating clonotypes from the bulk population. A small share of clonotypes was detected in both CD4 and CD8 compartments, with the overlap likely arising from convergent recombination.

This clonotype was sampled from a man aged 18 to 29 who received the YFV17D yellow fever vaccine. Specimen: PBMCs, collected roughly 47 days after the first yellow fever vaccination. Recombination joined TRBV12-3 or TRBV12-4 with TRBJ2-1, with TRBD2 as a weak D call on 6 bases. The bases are TGTGCCAGCAGAGTTGGGACTTACAATGAGCAGTTCTTC. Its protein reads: CASRVGTYNEQFF.